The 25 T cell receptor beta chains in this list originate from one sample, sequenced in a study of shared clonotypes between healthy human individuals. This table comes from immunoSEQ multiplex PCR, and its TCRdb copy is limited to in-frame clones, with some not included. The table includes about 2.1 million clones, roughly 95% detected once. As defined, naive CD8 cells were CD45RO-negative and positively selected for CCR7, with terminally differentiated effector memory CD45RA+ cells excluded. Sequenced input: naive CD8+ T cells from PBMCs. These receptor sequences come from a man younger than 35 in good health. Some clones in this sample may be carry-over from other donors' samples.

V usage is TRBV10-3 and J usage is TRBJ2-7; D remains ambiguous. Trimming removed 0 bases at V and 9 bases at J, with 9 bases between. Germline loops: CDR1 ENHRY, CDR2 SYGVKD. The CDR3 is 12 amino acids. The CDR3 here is CAISESTRTQYF. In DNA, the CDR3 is TGTGCCATCAGTGAGTCCACGCGGACGCAGTACTTC.

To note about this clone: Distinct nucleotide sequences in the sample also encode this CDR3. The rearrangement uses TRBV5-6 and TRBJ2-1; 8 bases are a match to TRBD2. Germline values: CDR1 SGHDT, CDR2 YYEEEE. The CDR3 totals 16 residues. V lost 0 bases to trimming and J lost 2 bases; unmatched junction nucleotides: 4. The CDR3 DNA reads TGTGCCAGCAGCTTGGGTCTAGCGGGTACCTACAATGAGCAGTTCTTC. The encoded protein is CASSLGLAGTYNEQFF.

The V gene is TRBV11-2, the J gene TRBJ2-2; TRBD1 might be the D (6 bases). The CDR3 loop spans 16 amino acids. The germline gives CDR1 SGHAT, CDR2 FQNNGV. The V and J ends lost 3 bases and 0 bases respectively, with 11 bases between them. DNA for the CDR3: TGTGCCAGCAGCTTTCCGGGACAAGCGAACACCGGGGAGCTGTTTTTT. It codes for CASSFPGQANTGELFF.

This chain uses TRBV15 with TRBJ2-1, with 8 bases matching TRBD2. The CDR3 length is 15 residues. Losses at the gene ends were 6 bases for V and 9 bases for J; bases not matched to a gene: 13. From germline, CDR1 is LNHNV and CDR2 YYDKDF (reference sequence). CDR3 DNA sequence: TGTGCCACCAGTGAACTAGCGGAAAACCCAGTTGAGCAGTTCTTC. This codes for CATSELAENPVEQFF. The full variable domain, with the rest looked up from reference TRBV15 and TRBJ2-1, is DAMVIQNPRYQVTQFGKPVTLSCSQTLNHNVMYWYQQKSSQAPKLLFHYYDKDFNNEADTPDNFQSRRPNTSFCFLDIRSPGLGDTAMYLCATSELAENPVEQFFGPGTRLTVL.

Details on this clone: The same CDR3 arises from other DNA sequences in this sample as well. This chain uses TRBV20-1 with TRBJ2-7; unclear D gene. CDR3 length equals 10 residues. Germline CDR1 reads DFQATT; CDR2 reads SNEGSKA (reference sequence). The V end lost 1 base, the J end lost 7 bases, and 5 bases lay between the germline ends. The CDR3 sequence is CSARGGEQYF. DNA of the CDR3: TGCAGTGCTAGAGGAGGTGAGCAGTACTTC.

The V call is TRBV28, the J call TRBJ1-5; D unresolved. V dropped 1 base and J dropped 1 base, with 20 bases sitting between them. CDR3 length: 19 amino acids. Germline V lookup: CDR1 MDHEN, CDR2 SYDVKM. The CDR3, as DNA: TGTGCCAGCAGTTTATCCCGTGCTGTATTGGCCGTAAGCAATCAGCCCCAGCATTTT. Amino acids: CASSLSRAVLAVSNQPQHF. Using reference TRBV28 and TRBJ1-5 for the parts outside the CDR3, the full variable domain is DVKVTQSSRYLVKRTGEKVFLECVQDMDHENMFWYRQDPGLGLRLIYFSYDVKMKEKGDIPEGYSVSREKKERFSLILESASTNQTSMYLCASSLSRAVLAVSNQPQHFGDGTRLSIL.

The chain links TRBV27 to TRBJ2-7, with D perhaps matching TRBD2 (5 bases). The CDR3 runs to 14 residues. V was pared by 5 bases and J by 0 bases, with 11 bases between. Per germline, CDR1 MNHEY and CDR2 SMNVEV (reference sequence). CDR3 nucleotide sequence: TGTGCCAGCAGTGATCCCGGACTCTCCTACGAGCAGTACTTC. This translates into CASSDPGLSYEQYF.

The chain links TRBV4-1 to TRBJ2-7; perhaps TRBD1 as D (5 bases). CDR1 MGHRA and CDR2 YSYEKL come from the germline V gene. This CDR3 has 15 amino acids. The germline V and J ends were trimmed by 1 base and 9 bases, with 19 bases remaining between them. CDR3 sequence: CASSQAEQVPSVQYF. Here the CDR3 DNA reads TGCGCCAGCAGCCAAGCCGAACAGGTCCCCTCAGTGCAGTACTTC.

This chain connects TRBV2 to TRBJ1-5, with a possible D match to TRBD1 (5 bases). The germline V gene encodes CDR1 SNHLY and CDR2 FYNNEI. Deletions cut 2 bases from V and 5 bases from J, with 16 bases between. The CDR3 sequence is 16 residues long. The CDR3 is CASSENRLSLDQPQHF. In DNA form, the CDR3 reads TGTGCCAGCAGTGAAAACAGGCTCTCATTAGATCAGCCCCAGCATTTT.

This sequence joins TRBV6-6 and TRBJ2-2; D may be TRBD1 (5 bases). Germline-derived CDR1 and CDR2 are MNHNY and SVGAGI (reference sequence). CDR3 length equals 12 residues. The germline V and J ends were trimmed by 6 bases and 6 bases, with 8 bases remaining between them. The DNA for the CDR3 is TGTGCCAGCAGGCTAGGGGCCGGGGAGCTGTTTTTT. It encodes CASRLGAGELFF.

DNA of the CDR3: TGTGCCAGCAGTCGGACAGGGGGCTCCCCCGAGCAGTACTTC. Amino acids: CASSRTGGSPEQYF. This rearrangement joins TRBV27 to TRBJ2-7, with 11 bases matching TRBD1. CDR3 length equals 14 residues. Germline V lookup: CDR1 MNHEY, CDR2 SMNVEV (reference sequence). Trimming at V came to 5 bases and at J to 6 bases, leaving 6 bases not matched to a gene.

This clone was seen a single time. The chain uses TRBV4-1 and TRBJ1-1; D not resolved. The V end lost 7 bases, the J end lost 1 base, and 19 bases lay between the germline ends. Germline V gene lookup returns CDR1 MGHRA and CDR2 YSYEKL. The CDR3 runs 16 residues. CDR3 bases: TGCGCCAGCACTCTGAGACCCCCTCCGGGGAACACTGAAGCTTTCTTT. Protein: CASTLRPPPGNTEAFF.

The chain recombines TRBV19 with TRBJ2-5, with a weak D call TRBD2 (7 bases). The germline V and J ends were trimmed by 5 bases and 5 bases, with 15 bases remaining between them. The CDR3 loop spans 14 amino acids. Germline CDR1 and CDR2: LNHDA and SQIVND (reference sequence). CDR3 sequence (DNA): TGTGCCAGTAGTCCTCGGGGGGCGAGGGAGACCCAGTACTTC. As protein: CASSPRGARETQYF.

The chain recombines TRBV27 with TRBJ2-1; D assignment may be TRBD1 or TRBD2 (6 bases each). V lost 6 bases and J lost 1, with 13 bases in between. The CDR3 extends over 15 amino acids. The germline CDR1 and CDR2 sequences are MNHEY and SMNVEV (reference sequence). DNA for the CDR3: TGTGCCAGCAGCCAGGGGACTGGTTCCTACAATGAGCAGTTCTTC. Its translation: CASSQGTGSYNEQFF.

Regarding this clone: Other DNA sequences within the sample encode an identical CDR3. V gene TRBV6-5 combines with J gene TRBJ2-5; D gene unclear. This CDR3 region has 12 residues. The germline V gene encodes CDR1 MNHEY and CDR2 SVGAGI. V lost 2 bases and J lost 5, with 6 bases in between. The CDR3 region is CASSYDRETQYF. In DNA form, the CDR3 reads TGTGCCAGCAGTTACGACCGCGAGACCCAGTACTTC.

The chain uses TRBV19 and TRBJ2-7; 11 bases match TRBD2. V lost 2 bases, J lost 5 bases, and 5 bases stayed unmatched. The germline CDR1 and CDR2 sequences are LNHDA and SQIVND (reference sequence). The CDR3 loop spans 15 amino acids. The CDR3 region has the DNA TGTGCCAGTAGTATAAGCGGGACTAGCGGAAACGAGCAGTACTTC. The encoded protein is CASSISGTSGNEQYF.

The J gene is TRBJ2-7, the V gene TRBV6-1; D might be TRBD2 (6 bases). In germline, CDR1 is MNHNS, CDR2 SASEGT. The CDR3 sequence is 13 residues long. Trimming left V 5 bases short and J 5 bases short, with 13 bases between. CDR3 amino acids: CASSMIGRHEQYF. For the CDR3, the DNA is TGTGCCAGCAGTATGATAGGGAGGCACGAGCAGTACTTC.

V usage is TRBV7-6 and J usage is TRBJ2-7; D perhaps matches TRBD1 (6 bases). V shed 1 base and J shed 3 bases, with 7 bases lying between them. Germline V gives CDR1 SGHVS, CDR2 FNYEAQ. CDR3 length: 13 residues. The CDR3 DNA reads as TGTGCCAGCAGCTTAGGACAGGTCTACGAGCAGTACTTC. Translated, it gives CASSLGQVYEQYF.

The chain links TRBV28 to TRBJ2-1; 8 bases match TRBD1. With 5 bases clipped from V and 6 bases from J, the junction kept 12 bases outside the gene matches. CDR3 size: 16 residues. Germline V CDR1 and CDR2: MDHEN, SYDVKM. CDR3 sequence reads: CASSPRRQGRSNEQFF. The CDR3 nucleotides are TGTGCCAGCAGTCCACGTCGACAGGGGCGCAGCAATGAGCAGTTCTTC. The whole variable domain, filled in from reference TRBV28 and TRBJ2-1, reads DVKVTQSSRYLVKRTGEKVFLECVQDMDHENMFWYRQDPGLGLRLIYFSYDVKMKEKGDIPEGYSVSREKKERFSLILESASTNQTSMYLCASSPRRQGRSNEQFFGPGTRLTVL.

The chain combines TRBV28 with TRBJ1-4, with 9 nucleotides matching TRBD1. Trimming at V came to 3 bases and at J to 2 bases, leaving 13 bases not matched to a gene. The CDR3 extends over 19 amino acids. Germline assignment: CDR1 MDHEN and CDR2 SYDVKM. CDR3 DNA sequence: TGTGCCAGCAGTTTGCACCGGGACAGGGAGGTCATGACTAATGAAAAACTGTTTTTT. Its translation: CASSLHRDREVMTNEKLFF.

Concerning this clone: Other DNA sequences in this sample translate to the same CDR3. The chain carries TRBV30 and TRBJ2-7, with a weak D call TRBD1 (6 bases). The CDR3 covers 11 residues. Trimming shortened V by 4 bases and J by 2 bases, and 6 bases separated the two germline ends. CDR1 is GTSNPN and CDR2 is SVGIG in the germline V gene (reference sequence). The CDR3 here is CAWTGAYEQYF. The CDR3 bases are TGTGCCTGGACAGGGGCCTACGAGCAGTACTTC.

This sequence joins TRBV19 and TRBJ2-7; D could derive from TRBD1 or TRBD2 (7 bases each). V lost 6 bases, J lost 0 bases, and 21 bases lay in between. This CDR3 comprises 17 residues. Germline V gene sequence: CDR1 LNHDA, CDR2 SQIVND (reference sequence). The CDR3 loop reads CASSPGGGTAVSYEQYF. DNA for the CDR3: TGTGCCAGTAGCCCCGGGGGAGGGACAGCGGTCTCCTACGAGCAGTACTTC.

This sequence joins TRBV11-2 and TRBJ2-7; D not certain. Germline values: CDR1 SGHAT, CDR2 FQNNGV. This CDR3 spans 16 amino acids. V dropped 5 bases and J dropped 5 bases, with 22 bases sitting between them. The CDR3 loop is CASSEARWLGVHEQYF. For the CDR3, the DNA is TGTGCCAGCAGCGAGGCGAGATGGCTAGGCGTCCACGAGCAGTACTTC.

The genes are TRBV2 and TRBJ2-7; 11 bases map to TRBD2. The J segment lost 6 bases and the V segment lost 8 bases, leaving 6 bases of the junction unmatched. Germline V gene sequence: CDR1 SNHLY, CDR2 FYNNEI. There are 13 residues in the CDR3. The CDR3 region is CASGRGLAGEQYF. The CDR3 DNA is TGTGCCAGCGGTAGAGGACTAGCGGGCGAGCAGTACTTC.

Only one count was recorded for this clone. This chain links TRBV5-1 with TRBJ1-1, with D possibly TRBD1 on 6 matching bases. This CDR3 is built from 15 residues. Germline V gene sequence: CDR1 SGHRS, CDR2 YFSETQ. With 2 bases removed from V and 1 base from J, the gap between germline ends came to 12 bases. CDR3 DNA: TGCGCCAGCAGCTTCACAGGGAACCCGAACACTGAAGCTTTCTTT. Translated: CASSFTGNPNTEAFF.